This T cell receptor beta chain stems from a study of identical twins. The CDR3 is 15 amino acids. Trimming stripped 2 bases from V and 5 bases from J, with 15 bases between. The V gene's germline CDR1 is MNHNS and CDR2 SASEGT. About this clonotype itself: The target antigen is unknown.

One entry per CDR3 protein results from TCRdb running MiXCR on the 5' RACE reads. The sample lists approximately 500,000 distinct CDR3 sequences, 13% to 15% seen once, with around 0.48% in the top ten. Everyone who donated was a healthy Caucasian. Study-wide points: Zero-insertion results could be subject to partial confounding by invariant MAIT and iNKT cells. In cord blood, abundant beta clonotypes had fewer insertions; memory showed no trend.

The data were also submitted as part of a second study, on yellow fever vaccine responses in identical twins.

The TCR sequence derives from a woman in her late teens or twenties in good health. The rearrangement links TRBV6-1 to TRBJ2-5; tentative D call: TRBD1 (5 bases). Sequenced input: CD4+ T cells sorted from blood. Written as DNA, the CDR3 is TGTGCCAGCAGTGAAAATACGGTAGCAGGGGAGACCCAGTACTTC. Its translation: CASSENTVAGETQYF.